This entry is about one T cell receptor beta chain. There is no known antigen for this receptor. No base quality values were provided; no much bigger clone lies one nucleotide off. Each collaborating institution followed its own protocols to collect whole blood in K2EDTA tubes. Collaborator samples were shipped for TCRbeta analysis as frozen whole blood, isolated PBMCs, or DNA extracted from either sample type. TCRbeta CDR3 regions were amplified from genomic DNA using the immunoSEQ Assay, a bias-controlled multiplex PCR. On the study's bioinformatics: Within the assay, amplification of reference gene primers was used to estimate how many nucleated cells each sample contained. To quantify the absolute abundance of each unique TCRbeta CDR3 rearrangement, sequence reads were collapsed and filtered. For each sample, productive Simpson clonality was calculated as the square root of Simpson's diversity index across productive rearrangements. TCRdb provides this immuneACCESS table in a form limited to in-frame rearrangements. Some clones are lacking; in checked studies, under half of them reflect an unresolved V gene, and why the rest are absent is not known. V and J calls and clone size come straight from that table; D and trimming were deduced from the DNA. A total of a few hundred thousand clones appear in this sample, roughly nine tenths of them only once. Jointly, the top ten make up 0.95% to 1.5% of the sample.

This record comes from a study of blood T cell repertoires in COVID-19 (dated by TCRdb to the early 2020s). With regard to the full study: The collaborator samples originated in the United States, Italy and Spain and spanned the acute and convalescent phases of COVID-19. Subjects who had been exposed to COVID-19, were actively infected with it, or had recovered from it provided the deeply sampled blood TCRbeta repertoires that made up the dataset. Where HLA class I and class II types were available, the types were taken from metadata supplied by the sample provider, not from assay-based typing. Samples were obtained from the ongoing ImmuneRACE study (first 160 participants) and from roughly 1,300 subjects provided by 6 global collaborators. A de-identified subject ID, COVID-19 status, age in years and sex were almost always included in the sample metadata. The repertoires were released in a freely available public database intended as a resource for research on the immune response to SARS-CoV-2. The material from the prospective study consisted of cDNA or gDNA derived from T cells, B-cell-depleted T cells, or PBMCs.

Beyond this particular receptor, the publication reports: The amount of clinical and demographic metadata varied by source and participant and was provided uncurated.

This sequence originates from a man aged 35 to 55 with acute or convalescent COVID-19. Sequenced input: peripheral blood.

The bases read TGTGCCAGCAGTGAAATGGCGGGCTCCTACAATGAGCAGTTCTTC. It translates to CASSEMAGSYNEQFF. In this chain, TRBV25-1 is recombined with TRBJ2-1; a weak D assignment points to TRBD2 (5 bases agree). The germline V gene sets CDR1 to MGHDK and CDR2 to SYGVNS. Relative to germline, V is 2 bases shorter and J is 0 bases shorter, with 8 bases between their ends. Measured from the cysteine to the phenylalanine, the CDR3 is 15 residues long. This entry keeps only the CDR3 DNA: 45 bases, framed from base 1.